The 32 T cell receptor beta chains below were found in one sample sequenced in a study of molecular identifiers for immune sequencing clone quantification. Each CDR3 protein gets one entry after TCRdb re-called the PCR reads with MiXCR. Here the sample spans about 40,000 distinct CDR3 sequences, about 18% being singletons. Sequenced input: naive CD8+ T cells from blood, with Jurkat cell RNA spiked in. This sample's subset: FACS-sorted CD8+CD4-CCR7+CD45RA+ naive T cells. The source is a human donor in good health. Some libraries in this study had Jurkat cell RNA spiked in.

Points on this clonotype: A much larger clone is a single base away; this may be a read error. V is TRBV7-9 and J is TRBJ2-5, with D perhaps assigned TRBD1 or TRBD2 (6 bases each). The CDR3 has 15 residues. Germline assignment: CDR1 SEHNR and CDR2 FQNEAQ (reference sequence). Trimming took 6 bases from V and 4 from J, leaving 18 bases between them. As DNA, the CDR3 is TGTGCCAGCAGAACCAACGGGGGCGCCAGAGAGACCCAGTACTTC. Amino acids: CASRTNGGARETQYF.

Note on this clonotype: Since a much larger clone is just one base distant, this may be a read error. J is TRBJ2-7 and V is TRBV7-2; D may be TRBD2 (5 bases). Germline loops: CDR1 SGHTA, CDR2 FQGNSA. Trimming stripped 4 bases from V and 3 bases from J, with 13 bases between. This CDR3 comprises 14 residues. Here the CDR3 DNA reads TGTGCCAGCAGCTCTCCCGAGGGCTACTACGAGCAGTACTTC. As protein: CASSSPEGYYEQYF.

Many counts were recorded for this clonotype. The chain combines TRBV4-3 with TRBJ2-5, with D possibly being TRBD1 (5 bases). The CDR3 spans 13 residues. CDR1 is LGHNA, CDR2 YSLEER, per germline. Deletions cut 1 base from V and 10 bases from J, with 13 bases between. The CDR3 nucleotides read TGCGCCAGCAGCCAAGGCAGGGTCGAGGACCAGTACTTC. Translation gives CASSQGRVEDQYF.

The rearrangement joins TRBV27 to TRBJ2-1, with a tentative D call TRBD1 (5 bases). The CDR3 runs 13 residues. CDR1 MNHEY and CDR2 SMNVEV come from the germline V gene (reference sequence). With 0 bases removed from V and 8 bases from J, the gap between germline ends came to 8 bases. The CDR3 DNA reads TGTGCCAGCAGTTTATCGGGCAGGGATGAGCAGTTCTTC. Its translation: CASSLSGRDEQFF.

Ten or more counts support this clonotype. The gene calls are TRBV20-1 and TRBJ2-7, with D possibly matching TRBD1 (7 bases). This CDR3 spans 12 amino acids. Trimming cost V 2 bases and J 3 bases, with 8 bases left between them. The germline V gene has CDR1 DFQATT and CDR2 SNEGSKA (reference sequence). CDR3 nucleotide sequence: TGCAGTGCTAGACAGGGGGGCTACGAGCAGTACTTC. Translation gives CSARQGGYEQYF.

Points on this clonotype: One end of the junction does not line up with germline, which may come from a read error. The chain joins TRBV28 to TRBJ2-7; 10 bases map to TRBD1. From germline, CDR1 is MDHEN and CDR2 SYDVKM. CDR3 length: 14 residues. The CDR3 here is CASGLGTGAYEQYF. CDR3 DNA sequence: TGTGCCAGCGGTTTGGGGACAGGGGCTTACGAGCAGTACTTC.

In this sample, this clonotype turned up once. Being one base from a much bigger clone, this may be a read error. The J gene is TRBJ2-7, the V gene TRBV19; 7 positions match TRBD1. The germline gives CDR1 LNHDA, CDR2 SQIVND (reference sequence). V dropped 5 bases and J dropped 2; count of bases not matched to a gene: 9. This CDR3 has 15 residues. DNA of the CDR3: TGTGCCAGTAGTGTTGGTCCCGGGACAGCCTACGAGCAGTACTTC. Its translation: CASSVGPGTAYEQYF.

V gene TRBV20-1 combines with J gene TRBJ2-7; TRBD1 aligns across 9 bases. With 3 bases clipped from V and 4 bases from J, the junction kept 4 bases outside the gene matches. Germline CDR1 DFQATT, CDR2 SNEGSKA (reference sequence). This CDR3 comprises 13 residues. In nucleotides, the CDR3 is TGCAGTGCTAGCGACAGGGGGGGGTACGAGCAGTACTTC. Its translation is CSASDRGGYEQYF.

On this clonotype: Being one base from a much bigger clone, this may be a read error. The chain is built from TRBV7-2 and TRBJ2-6; D remains ambiguous. The germline CDR1 and CDR2 sequences are SGHTA and FQGNSA. The CDR3 extends over 14 amino acids. The CDR3 DNA is TGTGCCAGCAGCTTAGGGGCTGGGTCCAACGTCCTGACTTTC. Translating it yields CASSLGAGSNVLTF.

This clonotype was observed a handful of times. J is TRBJ2-2 and V is TRBV15; 9 nucleotides match TRBD2. CDR3 length: 15 amino acids. The junction had 9 bases not matched to a gene; V was cut back by 7 bases and J by 6 bases. The germline V gene encodes CDR1 LNHNV and CDR2 YYDKDF (reference sequence). Here the CDR3 DNA reads TGTGCCACCAACGTGGGCGGGAGGGCCCCCGGGGAGCTGTTTTTT. Translating it yields CATNVGGRAPGELFF.

Remarks on this clonotype: At one of its ends the junction is not consistent with the germline gene, which may arise from a read error. The gene calls are TRBV11-3 and TRBJ2-2; D might be TRBD2 (5 bases). The CDR3 is 14 residues long. Germline V gene lookup returns CDR1 SGHNT and CDR2 YENEEA. The CDR3 loop is CASSMRSSTGELSF. CDR3 coding DNA: TGTGCCAGCAGCATGAGGAGTAGCACCGGGGAGCTGTCTTTT.

This clonotype was seen repeatedly, ten times or more. V usage is TRBV6-5 and J usage is TRBJ2-4; TRBD2 agrees at 7 bases. V shed 2 bases and J 8 bases; nucleotides not matched to a gene: 6. Germline assignment: CDR1 MNHEY and CDR2 SVGAGI. The CDR3 totals 14 residues. The CDR3 here is CASSYNGLGDIQYF. The CDR3 DNA follows: TGTGCCAGCAGTTACAACGGACTAGGGGACATTCAGTACTTC.

The chain employs TRBV7-2 and TRBJ2-4, with D unclear. The germline V gene encodes CDR1 SGHTA and CDR2 FQGNSA. V was cut by 1 base and J by 1 base, with 11 bases left in between. The CDR3 has 16 amino acids. The CDR3 sequence is CASSLVPPTAKNIQYF. The CDR3 DNA reads as TGTGCCAGCAGCTTAGTCCCCCCGACGGCCAAAAACATTCAGTACTTC.

J is TRBJ2-1 and V is TRBV7-2, with D perhaps matching TRBD2 (6 bases). The CDR3 totals 15 residues. Trimming pared 0 bases from V and 7 bases from J, leaving 13 bases between. Looked up from germline, CDR1 is SGHTA and CDR2 is FQGNSA. The CDR3 sequence is CASSLARTMSNEQFF. For the CDR3, the DNA is TGTGCCAGCAGCTTAGCGAGGACTATGAGTAATGAGCAGTTCTTC.

The table lists this clonotype with a few counts. The chain carries TRBV28 and TRBJ2-1; 15 positions agree with TRBD2. CDR1 and CDR2 from the germline V gene are MDHEN and SYDVKM. The CDR3 is 17 amino acids. Trimming cost V 3 bases and J 5 bases; bases outside gene matches: 5. The CDR3 is CASSFGTSGRFDNEQFF. In DNA form, the CDR3 reads TGTGCCAGCAGTTTTGGGACTAGCGGGAGGTTCGACAATGAGCAGTTCTTC.

The CDR3 DNA reads TGTGCCAGCAGTCTCCCAGACCCGACTACAGTTAACTATGGCTACACCTTC. Protein: CASSLPDPTTVNYGYTF. V is TRBV28 and J is TRBJ1-2; the D is unclear. In germline, CDR1 is MDHEN, CDR2 SYDVKM. This CDR3 comprises 17 residues. Trimming removed 5 bases at V and 1 base at J, with 20 bases between.

There are a few counts of this clonotype. The CDR3 sequence: CSVEDSGVGETQYF. For the CDR3, the DNA is TGCAGCGTTGAAGATTCAGGGGTTGGGGAGACCCAGTACTTC. The chain joins TRBV29-1 to TRBJ2-5, with D perhaps TRBD1 (6 bases). This CDR3 is built from 14 residues. The ends were cut back, 0 bases at V and 5 bases at J, with 13 bases in the middle. Per the germline V gene, CDR1 is SQVTM and CDR2 is ANQGSEA.

The chain is built from TRBV28 and TRBJ2-3; the D is unclear. Per germline, CDR1 MDHEN and CDR2 SYDVKM. The CDR3 has 14 amino acids. Trimming took off 8 bases at V and 0 bases at J, with 12 bases between the two ends. The DNA for the CDR3 is TGTGCCAGCTCCATCGGCAGAAGCACAGATACGCAGTATTTT. Amino acids: CASSIGRSTDTQYF.

A word on this clonotype: It may be a read error: a sequence one base away is much more abundant. The genes are TRBV29-1 and TRBJ2-5, with a weak D call TRBD1 (6 bases). V was pared by 3 bases and J by 4 bases, with 15 bases between. CDR1 and CDR2 from the germline V gene are SQVTM and ANQGSEA. CDR3 length: 14 amino acids. The chain's CDR3 is CSVEGALKGETQYF. The CDR3, as DNA: TGCAGCGTTGAGGGGGCCCTCAAGGGAGAGACCCAGTACTTC.

This clonotype was seen at least ten times. This rearrangement joins TRBV9 to TRBJ2-1, with D hard to call. The CDR3 runs 15 residues. V dropped 0 bases and J dropped 0 bases, with 7 bases sitting between them. CDR1 and CDR2 (germline): SGDLS, YYNGEE. The CDR3 is CASSVDGPSYNEQFF. The DNA for the CDR3 is TGTGCCAGCAGCGTAGACGGACCCTCCTACAATGAGCAGTTCTTC.

Of note for this clonotype: A much larger clone sits a single nucleotide away, making a read error possible. The chain joins TRBV4-1 to TRBJ2-2, with D possibly being TRBD1 (5 bases). V dropped 10 bases and J dropped 4 bases, with 19 bases sitting between them. CDR1 and CDR2 from the germline V gene are MGHRA and YSYEKL. The CDR3 is 15 amino acids. The CDR3 DNA is TGCGCCAACAGTCTGGGGCTAGGCAGCACCGGGGAGCTGTTTTTT. Protein sequence: CANSLGLGSTGELFF.

This clonotype was detected only a few times. The J gene is TRBJ2-7, the V gene TRBV5-1, with 8 bases lining up with TRBD1. Germline V gene data show CDR1 as SGHRS and CDR2 as YFSETQ. Losses at the gene ends were 4 bases for V and 4 bases for J; bases not matched to a gene: 7. The CDR3 spans 14 residues. CDR3 sequence: CASSVWGQEYEQYF. The CDR3 DNA sequence: TGCGCCAGCAGCGTCTGGGGACAGGAGTACGAGCAGTACTTC.

The rearrangement uses TRBV7-2 and TRBJ2-3; unclear D gene. Germline CDR1 and CDR2: SGHTA and FQGNSA. CDR3 length equals 16 residues. V was trimmed by 2 bases and J by 2 bases, leaving 14 bases between them. The CDR3 nucleotides are TGTGCCAGCAGCTTAAGCGTTCATTCTTTCACAGATACGCAGTATTTT. It codes for CASSLSVHSFTDTQYF.

Ten or more counts support this clonotype. The rearrangement links TRBV28 to TRBJ2-7; perhaps TRBD1 as D (5 bases). The CDR3 runs to 13 residues. The V end was cut by 3 bases, the J end by 2 bases, with 8 bases between. Germline values: CDR1 MDHEN, CDR2 SYDVKM. The CDR3 region is CASSFQGTYEQYF. The CDR3 coding sequence is TGTGCCAGCAGTTTTCAGGGAACCTACGAGCAGTACTTC.

The V and J genes are TRBV20-1 and TRBJ2-7, with D possibly matching TRBD2 (5 bases). The germline CDR1 and CDR2 sequences are DFQATT and SNEGSKA (reference sequence). This CDR3 comprises 15 residues. The germline V and J ends were trimmed by 5 bases and 2 bases, with 19 bases remaining between them. The DNA for the CDR3 is TGCAGTGCTTCTCCAGAGAGGGAGACCGCCTACGAGCAGTACTTC. Protein product: CSASPERETAYEQYF.

This clonotype came up many times. The chain joins TRBV13 to TRBJ2-2; D ambiguous. The CDR3 consists of 14 residues. The germline V gene encodes CDR1 PRHDT and CDR2 FYEKMQ (reference sequence). The V and J ends lost 3 bases and 4 bases respectively, with 9 bases between them. The CDR3 sequence: CASSFDAPTGELFF. The CDR3 coding sequence is TGTGCCAGCAGCTTCGACGCCCCCACCGGGGAGCTGTTTTTT.

The V and J genes are TRBV7-3 and TRBJ2-3; 8 nucleotides line up with TRBD2. The germline V gene encodes CDR1 SGHTA and CDR2 FQGTGA. CDR3 length equals 17 residues. The V gene end was trimmed by 4 bases and the J gene end by 0 bases; junction bases not matched to a gene: 9. The CDR3 loop reads CASSYILAGTSTDTQYF. Here the CDR3 DNA reads TGTGCCAGCAGCTATATCCTAGCGGGTACTAGCACAGATACGCAGTATTTT.

This clonotype was counted ten times or more. The genes are TRBV5-1 and TRBJ2-7; D is possibly TRBD1 (5 bases). V lost 4 bases and J 4 bases, leaving 18 bases between the germline ends. The CDR3 totals 15 residues. Germline CDR1 and CDR2: SGHRS and YFSETQ. CDR3 DNA: TGCGCCAGCAGCCCCACAGACAGCGCTCTTTACGAGCAGTACTTC. Translation gives CASSPTDSALYEQYF.

Of note for this clonotype: A much larger clone lies a single base off, so this may be a read error. The chain's CDR3 is CASKAFDTEAFF. The CDR3 region has the DNA TGTGCCAGCAAGGCATTCGACACTGAAGCTTTCTTT. V is TRBV7-9 and J is TRBJ1-1; D not certain. CDR3 length: 12 amino acids. V was clipped by 7 bases and J by 3 bases, with 9 bases between them. Germline V gene sequence: CDR1 SEHNR, CDR2 FQNEAQ (reference sequence).

In nucleotides, the CDR3 is TGCAGTGCTAGAGCCCGGGGATGGTATGAGCAGTTCTTC. Translation gives CSARARGWYEQFF. The chain links TRBV20-1 to TRBJ2-1; tentatively, D is TRBD2 (5 bases). CDR3 length equals 13 residues. Trimming shortened V by 1 base and J by 8 bases, and 12 bases separated the two germline ends. The germline V gene encodes CDR1 DFQATT and CDR2 SNEGSKA (reference sequence).

There are many counts of this clonotype. The chain carries TRBV12-3 or TRBV12-4 and TRBJ1-4, with a weak D call TRBD1 (5 bases). Trimming left V 5 bases short and J 5 bases short, with 9 bases between. This CDR3 spans 13 amino acids. The CDR3 sequence: CASSGDRNEKLFF. CDR3 bases: TGTGCCAGCAGTGGGGACCGGAATGAAAAACTGTTTTTT.

This clonotype was observed a handful of times. The rearrangement uses TRBV9 and TRBJ2-2; tentatively, D is TRBD1 or TRBD2 (5 bases each). The CDR3 extends over 17 amino acids. V was clipped by 4 bases and J by 4 bases, with 20 bases between them. Germline V CDR1 and CDR2: SGDLS, YYNGEE. The CDR3 nucleotides are TGTGCCAGCAGCTCTCCGGAGAGGGACCCCGGCACCGGGGAGCTGTTTTTT. Translated: CASSSPERDPGTGELFF. The whole variable domain, remainder taken from reference TRBV9 and TRBJ2-2, is DSGVTQTPKHLITATGQRVTLRCSPRSGDLSVYWYQQSLDQGLQFLIQYYNGEERAKGNILERFSAQQFPDLHSELNLSSLELGDSALYFCASSSPERDPGTGELFFGEGSRLTVL.